This entry lists 2 T cell receptor beta chains sequenced from one sample in a study of blood T cell repertoires in COVID-19. The repertoire was sequenced with immunoSEQ multiplex PCR; TCRdb's copy has only in-frame clones and lacks some. The top ten hold 3% to 4% of the sample, which has under 300,000 clones, approximately 82% seen once. Sequencing was done on a sample of peripheral blood. These receptors were collected from a woman younger than 35 with acute or convalescent COVID-19.

This clone was detected only a few times. The rearrangement links TRBV30 to TRBJ1-6, with D possibly TRBD1 on 6 matching bases. The CDR3 consists of 13 residues. Trimming cost V 8 bases and J 7 bases, with 15 bases left between them. Germline V gives CDR1 GTSNPN, CDR2 SVGIG (reference sequence). The CDR3 DNA is TGTGCCAGAAAAGACAGGACGAATTCACCCCTCCACTTT. Its protein product is CARKDRTNSPLHF.

The J gene is TRBJ2-2, the V gene TRBV5-1; possibly TRBD1 for D (6 bases). This CDR3 is 15 amino acids long. V was shortened by 1 base and J by 8 bases, with 15 bases between the two germline ends. Germline lookup yields CDR1 SGHRS and CDR2 YFSETQ. The CDR3 DNA follows: TGCGCCAGCAGCTTGACGTCAGGGGTGGAAGGGGAGCTGTTTTTT. Translating it yields CASSLTSGVEGELFF.